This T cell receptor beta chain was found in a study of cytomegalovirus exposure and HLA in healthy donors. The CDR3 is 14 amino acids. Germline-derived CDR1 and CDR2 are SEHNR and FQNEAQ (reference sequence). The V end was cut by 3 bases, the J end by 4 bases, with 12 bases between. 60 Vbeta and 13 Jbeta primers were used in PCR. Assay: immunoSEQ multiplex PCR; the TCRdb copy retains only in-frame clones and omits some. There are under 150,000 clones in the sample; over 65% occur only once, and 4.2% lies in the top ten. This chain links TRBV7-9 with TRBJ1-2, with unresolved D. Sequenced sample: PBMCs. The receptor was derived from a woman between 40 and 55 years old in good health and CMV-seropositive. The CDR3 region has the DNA TGTGCCAGCAGCTTCGGTACAGCCTTCTATGGCTACACCTTC. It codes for CASSFGTAFYGYTF.